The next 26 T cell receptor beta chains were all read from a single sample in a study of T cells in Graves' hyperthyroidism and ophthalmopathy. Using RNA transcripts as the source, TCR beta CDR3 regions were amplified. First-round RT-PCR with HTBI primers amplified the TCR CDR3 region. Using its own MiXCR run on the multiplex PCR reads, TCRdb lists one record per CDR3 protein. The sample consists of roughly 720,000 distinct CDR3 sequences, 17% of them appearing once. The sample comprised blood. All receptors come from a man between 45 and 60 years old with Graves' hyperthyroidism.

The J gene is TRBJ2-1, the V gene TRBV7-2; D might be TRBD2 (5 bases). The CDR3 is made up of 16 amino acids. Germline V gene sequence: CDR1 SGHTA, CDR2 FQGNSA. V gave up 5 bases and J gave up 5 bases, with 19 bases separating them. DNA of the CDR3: TGTGCCAGCAGCCGACCCCCCGGGATCCTAAACAATGAGCAGTTCTTC. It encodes CASSRPPGILNNEQFF.

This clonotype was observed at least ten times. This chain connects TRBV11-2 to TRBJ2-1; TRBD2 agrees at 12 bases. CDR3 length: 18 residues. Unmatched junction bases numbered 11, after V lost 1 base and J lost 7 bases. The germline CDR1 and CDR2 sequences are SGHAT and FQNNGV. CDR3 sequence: CASSLGQMGLAGRNEQFF. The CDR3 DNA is TGTGCCAGCAGCTTAGGGCAGATGGGACTAGCGGGTAGGAATGAGCAGTTCTTC.

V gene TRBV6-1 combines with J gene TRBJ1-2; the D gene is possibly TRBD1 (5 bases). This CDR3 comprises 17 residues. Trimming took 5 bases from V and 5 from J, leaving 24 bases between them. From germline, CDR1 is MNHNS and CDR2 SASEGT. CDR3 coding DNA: TGTGCCAGCAGTTACGGGTCAGGGATCTTGGGTAGTTATGGCTACACCTTC. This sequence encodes CASSYGSGILGSYGYTF.

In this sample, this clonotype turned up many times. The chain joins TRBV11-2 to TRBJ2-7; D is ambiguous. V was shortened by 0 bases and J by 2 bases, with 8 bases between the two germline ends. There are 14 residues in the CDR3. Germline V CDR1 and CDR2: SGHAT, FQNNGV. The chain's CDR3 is CASSLDRRTYEQYF. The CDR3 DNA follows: TGTGCCAGCAGCTTAGATCGGAGAACCTACGAGCAGTACTTC.

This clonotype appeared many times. CDR3: CASSPVDSGNTIYF. The CDR3, as DNA: TGTGCCAGCAGCCCGGTGGACTCTGGAAACACCATATATTTT. The chain links TRBV6-1 to TRBJ1-3; D gene uncertain. The V gene's germline CDR1 is MNHNS and CDR2 SASEGT. Trimming took off 6 bases at V and 0 bases at J, with 9 bases between the two ends. The CDR3 runs to 14 residues.

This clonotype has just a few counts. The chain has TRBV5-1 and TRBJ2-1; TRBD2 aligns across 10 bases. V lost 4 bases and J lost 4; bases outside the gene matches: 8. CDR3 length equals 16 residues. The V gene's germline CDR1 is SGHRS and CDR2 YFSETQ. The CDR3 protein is CASSPGHSGGYNEQFF. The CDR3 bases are TGCGCCAGCAGCCCGGGGCATAGCGGGGGGTACAATGAGCAGTTCTTC.

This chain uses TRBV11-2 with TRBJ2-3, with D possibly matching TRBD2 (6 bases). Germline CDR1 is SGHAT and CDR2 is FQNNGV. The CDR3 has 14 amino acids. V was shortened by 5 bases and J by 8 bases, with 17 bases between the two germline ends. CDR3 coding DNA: TGTGCCAGCAGCGTTAGCGGAGACGGGGGTACGCAGTATTTT. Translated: CASSVSGDGGTQYF.

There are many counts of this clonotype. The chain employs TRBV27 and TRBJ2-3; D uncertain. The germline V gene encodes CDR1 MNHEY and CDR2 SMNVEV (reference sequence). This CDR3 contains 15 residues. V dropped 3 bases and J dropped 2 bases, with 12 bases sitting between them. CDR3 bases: TGTGCCAGCAGTTTGACAAGAAATCCCACAGATACGCAGTATTTT. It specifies CASSLTRNPTDTQYF.

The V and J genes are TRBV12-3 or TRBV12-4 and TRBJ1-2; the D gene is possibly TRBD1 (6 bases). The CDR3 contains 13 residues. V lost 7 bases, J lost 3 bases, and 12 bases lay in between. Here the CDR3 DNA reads TGTGCCAGCACCGCACAGGGAGACTATGGCTACACCTTC. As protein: CASTAQGDYGYTF.

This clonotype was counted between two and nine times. The CDR3 DNA is TGTGCCAGCAGGGCTAGCGGGATGAGCTCCTACGAGCAGTACTTC. This translates into CASRASGMSSYEQYF. The chain has TRBV6-1 and TRBJ2-7, with 9 positions matching TRBD2. Germline CDR1 reads MNHNS; CDR2 reads SASEGT. This CDR3 spans 15 amino acids. J gave up 0 bases and V 6 bases, and 6 bases lay outside the gene matches.

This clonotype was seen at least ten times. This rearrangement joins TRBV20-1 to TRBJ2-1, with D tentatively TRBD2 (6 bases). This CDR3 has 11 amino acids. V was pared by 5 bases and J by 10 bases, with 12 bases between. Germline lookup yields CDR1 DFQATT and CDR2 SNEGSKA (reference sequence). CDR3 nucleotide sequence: TGCAGTGCTTCTCGACTAGACGAGCAGTTCTTC. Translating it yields CSASRLDEQFF.

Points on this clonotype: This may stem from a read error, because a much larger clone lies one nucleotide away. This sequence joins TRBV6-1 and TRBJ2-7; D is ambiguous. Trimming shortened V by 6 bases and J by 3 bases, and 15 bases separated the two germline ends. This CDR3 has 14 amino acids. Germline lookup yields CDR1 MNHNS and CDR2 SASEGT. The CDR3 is CASRESGIDYEQYF. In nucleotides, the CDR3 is TGTGCCAGCAGAGAATCTGGGATCGACTACGAGCAGTACTTC.

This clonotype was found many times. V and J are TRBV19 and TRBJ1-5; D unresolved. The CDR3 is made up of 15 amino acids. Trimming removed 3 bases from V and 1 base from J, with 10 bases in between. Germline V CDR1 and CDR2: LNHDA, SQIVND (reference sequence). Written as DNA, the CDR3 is TGTGCCAGTAGTATCAGGTTCCTCAGCAATCAGCCCCAGCATTTT. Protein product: CASSIRFLSNQPQHF.

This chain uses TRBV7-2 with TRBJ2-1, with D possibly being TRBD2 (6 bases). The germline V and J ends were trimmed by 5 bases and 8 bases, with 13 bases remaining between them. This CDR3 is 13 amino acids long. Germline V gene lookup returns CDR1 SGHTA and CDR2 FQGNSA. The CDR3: CASSPDYIDEQFF. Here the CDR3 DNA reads TGTGCCAGCAGCCCGGACTATATTGATGAGCAGTTCTTC.

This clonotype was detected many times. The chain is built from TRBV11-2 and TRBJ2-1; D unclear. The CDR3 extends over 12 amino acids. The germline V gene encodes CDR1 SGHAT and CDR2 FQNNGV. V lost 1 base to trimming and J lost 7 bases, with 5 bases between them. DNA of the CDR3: TGTGCCAGCAGCTTAGTAGGGAATGAGCAGTTCTTC. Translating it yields CASSLVGNEQFF.

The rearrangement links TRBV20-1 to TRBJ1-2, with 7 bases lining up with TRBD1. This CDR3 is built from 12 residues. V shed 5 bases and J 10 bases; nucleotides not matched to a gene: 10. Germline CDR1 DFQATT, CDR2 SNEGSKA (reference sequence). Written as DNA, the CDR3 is TGCAGTGCTCAGGGACAGACCTATACCTACACCTTC. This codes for CSAQGQTYTYTF.

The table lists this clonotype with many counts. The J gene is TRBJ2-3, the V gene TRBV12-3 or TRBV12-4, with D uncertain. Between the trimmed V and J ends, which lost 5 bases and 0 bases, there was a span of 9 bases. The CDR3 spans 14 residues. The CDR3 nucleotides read TGTGCCAGCAGTCCTCAAGCTAGCACAGATACGCAGTATTTT. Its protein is CASSPQASTDTQYF.

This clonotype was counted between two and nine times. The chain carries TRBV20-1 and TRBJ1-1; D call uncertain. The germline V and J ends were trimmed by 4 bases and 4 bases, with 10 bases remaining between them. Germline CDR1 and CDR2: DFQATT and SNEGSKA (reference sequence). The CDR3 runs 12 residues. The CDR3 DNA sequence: TGCAGTGCTAACGGACCTGGCACTGAAGCTTTCTTT. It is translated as CSANGPGTEAFF.

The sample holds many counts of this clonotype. The CDR3 spells CASSEAGQNTEAFF. The DNA for the CDR3 is TGTGCCAGCAGTGAAGCGGGCCAGAACACTGAAGCTTTCTTT. The chain joins TRBV2 to TRBJ1-1, with D unresolved. The CDR3 has 14 amino acids. V was clipped by 0 bases and J by 1 base, with 6 bases between them. Germline V gene sequence: CDR1 SNHLY, CDR2 FYNNEI.

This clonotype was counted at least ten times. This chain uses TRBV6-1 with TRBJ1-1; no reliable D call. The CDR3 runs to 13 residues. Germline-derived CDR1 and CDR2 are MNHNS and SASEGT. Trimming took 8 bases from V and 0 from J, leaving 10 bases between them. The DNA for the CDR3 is TGTGCCAGCGAAGTAGTCATGAACACTGAAGCTTTCTTT. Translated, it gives CASEVVMNTEAFF.

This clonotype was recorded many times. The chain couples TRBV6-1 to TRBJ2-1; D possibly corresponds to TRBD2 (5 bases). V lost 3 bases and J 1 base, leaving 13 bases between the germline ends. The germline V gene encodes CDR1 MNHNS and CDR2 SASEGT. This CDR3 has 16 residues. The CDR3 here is CASSEQWTGSYNEQFF. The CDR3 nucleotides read TGTGCCAGCAGTGAGCAGTGGACTGGGTCCTACAATGAGCAGTTCTTC.

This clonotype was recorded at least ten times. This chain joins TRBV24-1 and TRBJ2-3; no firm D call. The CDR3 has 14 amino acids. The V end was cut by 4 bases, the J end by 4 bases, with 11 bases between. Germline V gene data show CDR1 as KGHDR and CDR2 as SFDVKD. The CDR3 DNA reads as TGTGCCACCAGTGAAACCGGGCGATCAGATACGCAGTATTTT. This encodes CATSETGRSDTQYF.

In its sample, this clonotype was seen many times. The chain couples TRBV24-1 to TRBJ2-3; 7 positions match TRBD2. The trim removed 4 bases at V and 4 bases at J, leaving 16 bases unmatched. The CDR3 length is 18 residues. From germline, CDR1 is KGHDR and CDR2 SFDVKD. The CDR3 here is CATSDPFQSGRSADTQYF. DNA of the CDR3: TGTGCCACCAGTGACCCGTTCCAGTCCGGGAGGAGCGCAGATACGCAGTATTTT.

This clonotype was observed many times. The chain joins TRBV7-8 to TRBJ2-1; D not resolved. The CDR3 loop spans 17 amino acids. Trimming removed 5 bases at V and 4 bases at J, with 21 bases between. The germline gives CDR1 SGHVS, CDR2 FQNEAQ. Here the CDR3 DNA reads TGTGCCAGCAGCGGACCCGGACGAAGAAGCAAATACAATGAGCAGTTCTTC. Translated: CASSGPGRRSKYNEQFF.

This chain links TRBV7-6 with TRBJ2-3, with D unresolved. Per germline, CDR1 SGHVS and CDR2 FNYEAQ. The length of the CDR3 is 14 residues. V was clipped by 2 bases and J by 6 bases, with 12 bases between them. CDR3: CASSLRPGPDTQYF. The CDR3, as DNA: TGTGCCAGCAGCTTACGACCCGGACCGGATACGCAGTATTTT.

The CDR3 coding sequence is TGTGCCAGCAGCTTACCGGGAGAGGGCACAGATACGCAGTATTTT. Translated: CASSLPGEGTDTQYF. The V gene is TRBV7-9, the J gene TRBJ2-3; TRBD2 is a possible D gene (6 bases). Per the germline V gene, CDR1 is SEHNR and CDR2 is FQNEAQ (reference sequence). The ends were cut back, 2 bases at V and 1 base at J, with 10 bases in the middle. CDR3 length: 15 amino acids.